This TCR beta chain came from a study of long-term antiretroviral therapy in people with HIV. Every single participant having HIV got treatment inside the United States. With survey level as its setting, the immunoSEQ assay was v3.0. The data were produced by immunoSEQ multiplex PCR, yet TCRdb's version contains in-frame clones alone and is incomplete. The data hold about 29,000 clones, with roughly nine tenths observed a single time. V was pared by 5 bases and J by 2 bases, with 12 bases between. This CDR3 contains 14 residues. CDR1 and CDR2 from the germline V gene are SGHAT and FQNNGV. V is TRBV11-2 and J is TRBJ1-2; no firm D call. The clonotype originates from a man aged 50 or older with HIV. Source: unsorted PBMCs, taken around 5 years before starting antiretroviral therapy. The CDR3: CASSLLHSNYGYTF. The CDR3 nucleotides are TGTGCCAGCAGCCTCCTCCACTCAAACTATGGCTACACCTTC.